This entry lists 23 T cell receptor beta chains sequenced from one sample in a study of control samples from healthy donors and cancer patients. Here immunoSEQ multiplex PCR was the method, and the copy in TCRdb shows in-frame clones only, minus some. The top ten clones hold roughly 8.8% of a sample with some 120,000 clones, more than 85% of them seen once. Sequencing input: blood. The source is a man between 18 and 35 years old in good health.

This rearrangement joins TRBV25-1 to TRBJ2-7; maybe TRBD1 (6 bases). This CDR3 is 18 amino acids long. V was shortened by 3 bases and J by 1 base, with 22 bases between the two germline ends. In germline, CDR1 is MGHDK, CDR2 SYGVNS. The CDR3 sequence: CASSDSLDRTYHSYEQYF. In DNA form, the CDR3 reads TGTGCCAGCAGTGATTCCCTCGACAGGACATACCATTCCTACGAGCAGTACTTC.

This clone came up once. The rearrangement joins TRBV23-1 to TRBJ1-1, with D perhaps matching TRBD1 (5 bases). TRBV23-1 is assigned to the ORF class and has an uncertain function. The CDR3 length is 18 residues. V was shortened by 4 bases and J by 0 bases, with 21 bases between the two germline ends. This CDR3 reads CASSRRAGGRRLNTEAFF. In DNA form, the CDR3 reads TGCGCCAGCAGTCGCAGGGCAGGAGGGCGCAGATTGAACACTGAAGCTTTCTTT.

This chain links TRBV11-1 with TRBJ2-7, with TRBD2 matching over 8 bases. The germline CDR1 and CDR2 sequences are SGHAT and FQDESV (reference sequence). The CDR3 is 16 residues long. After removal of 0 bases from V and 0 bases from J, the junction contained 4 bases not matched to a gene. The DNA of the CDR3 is TGTGCCAGCAGCTTAGCGGCGGGGACTAGCTCCTACGAGCAGTACTTC. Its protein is CASSLAAGTSSYEQYF.

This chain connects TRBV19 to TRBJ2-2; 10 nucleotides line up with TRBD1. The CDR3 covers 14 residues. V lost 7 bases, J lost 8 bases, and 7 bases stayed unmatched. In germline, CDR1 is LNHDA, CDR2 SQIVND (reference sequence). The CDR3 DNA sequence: TGTGCCAGTATGATGACAGGGGGCAGGGGGGAGCTGTTTTTT. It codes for CASMMTGGRGELFF.

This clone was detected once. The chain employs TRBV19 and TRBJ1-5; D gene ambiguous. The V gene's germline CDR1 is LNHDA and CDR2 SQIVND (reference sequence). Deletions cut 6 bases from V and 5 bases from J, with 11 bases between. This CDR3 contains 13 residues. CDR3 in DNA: TGTGCCAGTAGCGAAGGGAGCTATCAGCCCCAGCATTTT. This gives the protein CASSEGSYQPQHF.

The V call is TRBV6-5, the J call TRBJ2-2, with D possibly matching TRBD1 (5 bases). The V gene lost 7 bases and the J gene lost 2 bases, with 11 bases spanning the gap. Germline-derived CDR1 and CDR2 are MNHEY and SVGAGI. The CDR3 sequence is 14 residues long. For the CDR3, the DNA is TGTGCCAGCACCAGGGCCGTAAACACCGGGGAGCTGTTTTTT. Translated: CASTRAVNTGELFF.

CDR3 bases: TGTGCCAGCACCCCCGCGGGAAGCCCAGGAAACACCATATATTTT. Residues: CASTPAGSPGNTIYF. The chain recombines TRBV19 with TRBJ1-3, with D unclear. V dropped 9 bases and J dropped 4 bases, with 19 bases sitting between them. Germline values: CDR1 LNHDA, CDR2 SQIVND (reference sequence). This CDR3 has 15 residues.

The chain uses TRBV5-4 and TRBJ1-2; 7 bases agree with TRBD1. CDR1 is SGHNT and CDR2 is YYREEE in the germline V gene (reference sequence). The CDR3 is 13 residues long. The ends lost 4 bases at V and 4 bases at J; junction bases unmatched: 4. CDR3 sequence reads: CASSPGTAYGYTF. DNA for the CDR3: TGTGCCAGCAGCCCCGGGACAGCCTATGGCTACACCTTC.

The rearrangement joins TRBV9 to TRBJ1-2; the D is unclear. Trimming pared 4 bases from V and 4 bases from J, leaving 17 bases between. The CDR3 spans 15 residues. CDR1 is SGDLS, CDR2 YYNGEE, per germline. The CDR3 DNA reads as TGTGCCAGCAGCCCCAAGGAACAGCCCCTCTATGGCTACACCTTC. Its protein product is CASSPKEQPLYGYTF.

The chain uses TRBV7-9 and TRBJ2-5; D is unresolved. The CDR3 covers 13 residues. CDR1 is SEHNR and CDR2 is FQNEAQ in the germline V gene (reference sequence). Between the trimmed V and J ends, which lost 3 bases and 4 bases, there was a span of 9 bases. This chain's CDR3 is CASSFESGETQYF. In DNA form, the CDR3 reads TGTGCCAGCAGCTTCGAGTCTGGAGAGACCCAGTACTTC.

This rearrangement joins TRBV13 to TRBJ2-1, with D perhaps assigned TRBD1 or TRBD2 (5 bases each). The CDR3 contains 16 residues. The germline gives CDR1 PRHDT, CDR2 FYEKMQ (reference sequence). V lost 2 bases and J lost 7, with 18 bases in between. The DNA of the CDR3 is TGTGCCAGCAGCTTAAACGGGGACGTATTGTGGAATGAGCAGTTCTTC. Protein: CASSLNGDVLWNEQFF.

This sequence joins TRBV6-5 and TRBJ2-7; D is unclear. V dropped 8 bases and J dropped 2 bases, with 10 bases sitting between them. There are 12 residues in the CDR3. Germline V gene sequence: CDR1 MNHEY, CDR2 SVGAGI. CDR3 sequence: CASRHGTYEQYF. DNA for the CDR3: TGTGCCAGCCGGCACGGAACCTACGAGCAGTACTTC.

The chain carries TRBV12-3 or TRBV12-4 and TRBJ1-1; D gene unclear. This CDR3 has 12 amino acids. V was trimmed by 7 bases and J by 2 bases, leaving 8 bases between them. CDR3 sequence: CASNWGNTEAFF. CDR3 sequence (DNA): TGTGCCAGCAATTGGGGTAACACTGAAGCTTTCTTT.

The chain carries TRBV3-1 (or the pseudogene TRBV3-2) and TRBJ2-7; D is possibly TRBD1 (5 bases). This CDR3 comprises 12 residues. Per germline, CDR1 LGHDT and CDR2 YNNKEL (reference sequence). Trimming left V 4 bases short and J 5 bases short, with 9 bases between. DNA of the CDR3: TGTGCCAGCAGCCCCCAGGGTCACGAGCAGTACTTC. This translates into CASSPQGHEQYF.

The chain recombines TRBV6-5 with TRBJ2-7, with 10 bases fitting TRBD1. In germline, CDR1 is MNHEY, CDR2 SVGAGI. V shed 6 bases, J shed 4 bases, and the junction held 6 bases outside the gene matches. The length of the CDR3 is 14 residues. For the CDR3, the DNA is TGTGCCAGCAGAGTGGCGGGACAGGGGTACGAGCAGTACTTC. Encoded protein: CASRVAGQGYEQYF.

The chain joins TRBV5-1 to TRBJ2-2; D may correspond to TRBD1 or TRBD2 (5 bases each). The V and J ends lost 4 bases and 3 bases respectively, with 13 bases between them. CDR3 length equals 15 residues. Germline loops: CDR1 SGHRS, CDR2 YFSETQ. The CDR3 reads CASSEGTDYTGELFF. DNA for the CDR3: TGCGCCAGCAGCGAGGGGACGGACTACACCGGGGAGCTGTTTTTT.

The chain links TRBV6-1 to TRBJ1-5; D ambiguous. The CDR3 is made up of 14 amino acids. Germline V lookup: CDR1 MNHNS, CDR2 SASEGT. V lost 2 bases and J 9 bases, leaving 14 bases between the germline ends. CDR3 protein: CASSERTVPWPQHF. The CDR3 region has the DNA TGTGCCAGCAGTGAAAGAACAGTCCCATGGCCCCAGCATTTT.

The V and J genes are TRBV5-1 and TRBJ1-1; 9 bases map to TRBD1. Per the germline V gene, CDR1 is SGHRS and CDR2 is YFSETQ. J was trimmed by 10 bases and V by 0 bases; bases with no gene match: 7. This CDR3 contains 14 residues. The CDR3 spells CASSLDPGTGIAFF. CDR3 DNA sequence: TGCGCCAGCAGCTTGGACCCCGGGACAGGGATAGCTTTCTTT.

The CDR3 is CASRLWTEAFF. The CDR3 nucleotides are TGTGCCAGTAGGCTCTGGACTGAAGCTTTCTTT. The chain recombines TRBV19 with TRBJ1-1; unclear D gene. The V gene lost 6 bases and the J gene lost 5 bases, with 7 bases spanning the gap. Germline CDR1 is LNHDA and CDR2 is SQIVND (reference sequence). The CDR3 length is 11 residues.

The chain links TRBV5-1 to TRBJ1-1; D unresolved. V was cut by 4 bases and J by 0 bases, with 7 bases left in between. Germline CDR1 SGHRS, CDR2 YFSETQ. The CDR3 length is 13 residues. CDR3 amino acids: CASSELMNTEAFF. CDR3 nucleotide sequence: TGCGCCAGCAGCGAGCTCATGAACACTGAAGCTTTCTTT.

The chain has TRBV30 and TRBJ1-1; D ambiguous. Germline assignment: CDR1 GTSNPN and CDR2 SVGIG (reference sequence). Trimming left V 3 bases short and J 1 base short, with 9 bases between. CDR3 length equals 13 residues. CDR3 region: CAWRWMQNTEAFF. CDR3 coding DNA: TGTGCCTGGAGATGGATGCAGAACACTGAAGCTTTCTTT. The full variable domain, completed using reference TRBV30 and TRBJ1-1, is SQTIHQWPATLVQPVGSPLSLECTVEGTSNPNLYWYRQAAGRGLQLLFYSVGIGQISSEVPQNLSASRPQDRQFILSSKKLLLSDSGFYLCAWRWMQNTEAFFGQGTRLTVV.

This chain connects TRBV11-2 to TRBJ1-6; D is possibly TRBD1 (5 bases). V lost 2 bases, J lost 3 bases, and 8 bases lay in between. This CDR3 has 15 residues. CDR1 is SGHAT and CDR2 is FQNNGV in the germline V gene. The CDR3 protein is CASSLRGYYNSPLHF. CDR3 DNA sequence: TGTGCCAGCAGCTTAAGGGGTTACTATAATTCACCCCTCCACTTT.

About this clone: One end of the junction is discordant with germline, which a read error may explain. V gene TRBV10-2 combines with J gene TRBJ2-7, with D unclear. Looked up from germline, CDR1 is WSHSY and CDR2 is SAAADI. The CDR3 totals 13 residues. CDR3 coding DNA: TGCGCCAGCAGTGAGCCCGAAACAAACTACCCGCACTTC. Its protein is CASSEPETNYPHF.